These 3 T cell receptor beta chains came from one sample sequenced in a study of blood T cell repertoires in COVID-19. The assay was immunoSEQ multiplex PCR, and TCRdb's table has in-frame clones only and misses some. Altogether 55,000 to 80,000 clones are present, approximately 80% being singletons, with the ten largest covering roughly 30%. Material: peripheral blood. Receptors originate from a man aged 70 or older with acute or convalescent COVID-19.

V is TRBV28 and J is TRBJ1-2, with D perhaps matching TRBD1 (6 bases). V was trimmed by 3 bases and J by 4 bases, leaving 12 bases between them. CDR1 and CDR2 from the germline V gene are MDHEN and SYDVKM. This CDR3 is built from 14 residues. In DNA, the CDR3 is TGTGCCAGCAGTTTGACAGGACCATCCTATGGCTACACCTTC. This translates into CASSLTGPSYGYTF.

The chain has TRBV5-8 and TRBJ2-5, with 7 positions matching TRBD1. The ends lost 4 bases at V and 5 bases at J; junction bases unmatched: 8. This CDR3 spans 14 amino acids. CDR1 is SGHTS and CDR2 is YDEGEE in the germline V gene. Written as DNA, the CDR3 is TGTGCCAGCAGCCCGGGACAGAATGGGGAGACCCAGTACTTC. Encoded protein: CASSPGQNGETQYF.

The genes are TRBV19 and TRBJ2-3; 7 bases match TRBD1. V lost 3 bases to trimming and J lost 3 bases; unmatched junction nucleotides: 6. Germline V gene lookup returns CDR1 LNHDA and CDR2 SQIVND (reference sequence). CDR3 length: 15 amino acids. The CDR3 nucleotides are TGTGCCAGTAGTATGGCGGACAGGAGGACAGATACGCAGTATTTT. Protein: CASSMADRRTDTQYF.